This T cell receptor (beta chain) was profiled in a study of T cells in Graves' hyperthyroidism and ophthalmopathy. This CDR3 is built from 13 residues. Per the germline V gene, CDR1 is SGHRS and CDR2 is YFSETQ. The V end lost 0 bases, the J end lost 6 bases, and 10 bases lay between the germline ends. Study-level points and caveats: Ophthalmopathy was model-predicted a median around seven months pre-onset.

This clonotype was seen ten or more times. What it binds is unknown. From RNA transcripts, TCR beta CDR3 regions were amplified. The HTBI primer set drove a first-round RT-PCR of the TCR CDR3. TCRdb re-called the multiplex PCR reads with MiXCR, one entry per CDR3 protein. The sample records 250,000 to 400,000 distinct CDR3 sequences, about an eighth being singletons. This clonotype was obtained from a woman aged 40-49 years with Graves' ophthalmopathy. Sequenced material: blood. V gene TRBV5-1 combines with J gene TRBJ2-7, with D uncertain. CDR3 region: CASSLAVSSEQYF. Here the CDR3 DNA reads TGCGCCAGCAGCTTGGCCGTCAGCTCCGAGCAGTACTTC. Complete variable domain (other parts from reference TRBV5-1 and TRBJ2-7): KAGVTQTPRYLIKTRGQQVTLSCSPISGHRSVSWYQQTPGQGLQFLFEYFSETQRNKGNFPGRFSGRQFSNSRSEMNVSTLELGDSALYLCASSLAVSSEQYFGPGTRLTVT.